The source of this T cell receptor beta chain is a study of shared clonotypes between healthy human individuals. Study as a whole: Three plates each covered CD4 naive and memory; CD8 naive two, CD8 memory one. Broader study findings: Large sequencing depth failed to make sorted-subset sequencing complete, rarefaction showed. A handful of donors shared around 5% of their naive CD4 clonotypes.

This CDR3 has 13 residues. Trimming took off 1 base at V and 2 bases at J, with 6 bases between the two ends. The germline CDR1 and CDR2 sequences are SGHKS and YYEKEE (reference sequence). Concerning this clone: What it recognizes is unknown.

The method was immunoSEQ multiplex PCR; TCRdb's version includes in-frame clones alone and lacks a portion of them. Altogether about 730,000 clones are present, approximately 72% being singletons, with the ten largest covering roughly 1.8%. This clonotype originated in a woman between 25 and 40 years old in good health. V is TRBV5-5 and J is TRBJ1-1; D remains ambiguous. What was sequenced was memory CD4+ T cells sorted from blood. As for subset: CD45RA-negative fraction. For the CDR3, the DNA is TGTGCCAGCAGCTTGTACTTAAACACTGAAGCTTTCTTT. As protein: CASSLYLNTEAFF.